This entry features one TCR beta chain sequence. Its antigen is unknown. Base qualities were left out, and no much larger clone turns up one base away. Ficoll-Paque density gradient centrifugation was the method used to isolate PBMCs. The entry originates in a study of T-cell memory formation after mild COVID-19 (dated by TCRdb to the early 2020s). Notes on the research overall: TCR sequence clusters from the two donors were largely donor specific. The cohort was made up of two young adult volunteers, one female and one male, who were previously healthy. Longitudinal TCRalpha and TCRbeta repertoire sequencing tracked T-cell clones expanding and contracting after mild COVID-19 in a couple of donors. Overall study results and their limits: Whether the second-wave clones peaking on day 37 were SARS-CoV-2 specific was not confirmed. Some responding clones were found in pre-infection memory, which suggests that pre-existing cross-reactive memory T cells took part in the SARS-CoV-2 response. Clones that contracted from day 15 to 85 showed balanced CD4/CD8 phenotypes, whereas a second wave of clones that expanded from day 15 to 37 leaned towards CD4+. Contracting CD4+ clones were located mainly in the CM and EM memory subsets, whereas CD8+ clones were found to be enriched in EMRA. Only two mild cases were covered by the study, and larger cohorts that include severe cases with pre-infection samples were considered necessary.

Here V drops 7 bases and J drops 6 bases, and the junction holds 4 bases not matched to any gene. Reading from cysteine to phenylalanine, the CDR3 counts 12 amino acids. Of the read, only the CDR3 DNA is kept; its 36 bases are in frame from base 1. CDR1 and CDR2 (MNHEY, SVGAGI) derive from the germline V gene. The data were produced on an Illumina NovaSeq 6000. TCRalpha and TCRbeta cDNA libraries were built by 5'RACE with constant-segment primers, adding sample barcodes and unique molecular identifiers. Trizol reagent was used to extract RNA from every sample. The libraries were amplified in two PCR steps, and the second step added a second sample barcode and Illumina TruSeq adapters. The libraries were sequenced on an Illumina NovaSeq using 2 x 150 bp paired-end reads. As for the original processing: With migec v1.2.7, reads were demultiplexed and then collapsed into UMI-guided consensus sequences. Using mixcr v2.1.11, the UMI consensuses were aligned to TRA and TRB V and J templates and assembled into clonotypes. Expanded or contracted clonotypes were those called significant by both edgeR and NoisET, with noise models trained on biological replicates. For edgeR calls, the cutoffs were a false discovery rate-adjusted p below 0.01 and a log2 fold-change threshold of 1. As an exploratory analysis of dynamics, max-normalized trajectories of the 1000 most abundant clonotypes were examined by PCA with hierarchical clustering. Each responding clone was given a CD4 or CD8 phenotype based on the CD4+ and CD8+ repertoires, which had been sequenced separately. In TCRdb, the public reads were trimmed at Q25 with fastp and aligned with MiXCR, with productive beta chains retained. Each entry merges the rows of one CDR3 protein and shows their most common DNA and genes. The V and J calls were determined by TCRdb, not by the authors. In this sample the table shows about 450,000 distinct CDR3 sequences, 20% to 30% of which occur a single time. The biggest ten clones account for approximately 14% of the sample.

The clonotype comes from an adult woman who had mild COVID-19 (a few samples of this study predate the infection). The sample titles of this study are shuffled in the database, so cell type and time point are left out; the donor was told from shared clones. The sequencing sample was made of PBMCs or a T cell subset sorted from them (not recorded which). The chain is encoded by TRBV6-5 joined to TRBJ1-2; 8 bases in the middle match TRBD1. In nucleotides, the sequence is TGTGCCAGCACACACAGGGGGGATGGCTACACCTTC. It is translated as CASTHRGDGYTF.